These 12 T cell receptor beta chains were all obtained from the same sample, sequenced in a study of low-dose radiotherapy and immunotherapy resistance in tumors. Time point here: after trial treatment. Treatment specified: LDRT plus nivolumab, ipilimumab, low-dose cyclophosphamide and aspirin (RACIN trial). Primers used for first-strand cDNA, a TRAV- and TRBV-specific set, covered both alpha and beta chains. Using a constant-region primer together with a V-primer adapter, TCRs were subjected to around 20 PCR cycles of amplification. TCRdb reanalysed the reads using MiXCR and keeps one entry per CDR3 protein. This sample has about 39,000 distinct CDR3 sequences; around 21% occur once, and the top ten carry about a tenth. The material sequenced was PBMCs, taken after low-dose radiotherapy plus immunotherapy. These receptor sequences come from a female donor with ovarian cancer.

This clonotype was recorded many times. The gene calls are TRBV4-1 and TRBJ2-7; possibly TRBD1 or TRBD2 for D (5 bases each). Between the trimmed V and J ends, which lost 1 base and 0 bases, there was a span of 13 bases. The CDR3 contains 16 residues. CDR1 is MGHRA and CDR2 is YSYEKL in the germline V gene. The DNA for the CDR3 is TGCGCCAGCAGCCAAGGAGGGGCCAGGAGCTCCTACGAGCAGTACTTC. Its translation is CASSQGGARSSYEQYF.

The table lists this clonotype with many counts. This rearrangement joins TRBV5-1 to TRBJ2-7; maybe TRBD2 (5 bases). This CDR3 has 13 residues. CDR1 is SGHRS and CDR2 is YFSETQ in the germline V gene. With 0 bases removed from V and 4 bases from J, the gap between germline ends came to 8 bases. The CDR3 bases are TGCGCCAGCAGCTTGGCCACGGGGTACGAGCAGTACTTC. This gives the protein CASSLATGYEQYF.

This clonotype was detected ten times or more. This rearrangement joins TRBV15 to TRBJ2-3; the match to TRBD2 covers 7 bases. This CDR3 comprises 15 residues. V lost 3 bases to trimming and J lost 0 bases; unmatched junction nucleotides: 3. In germline, CDR1 is LNHNV, CDR2 YYDKDF (reference sequence). The CDR3 region is CATSSLRGSTDTQYF. CDR3 nucleotide sequence: TGTGCCACCAGCAGCCTGCGGGGGAGCACAGATACGCAGTATTTT.

This clonotype was recorded many times. CDR3 sequence reads: CAISESMITDTQYF. The DNA of the CDR3 is TGTGCCATCAGTGAGTCTATGATCACAGATACGCAGTATTTT. The rearrangement links TRBV10-3 to TRBJ2-3; no clear D gene. Germline loops: CDR1 ENHRY, CDR2 SYGVKD. V was clipped by 0 bases and J by 2 bases, with 6 bases between them. This CDR3 contains 14 residues.

This clonotype came up a few times. The CDR3 region has the DNA TGTGCCATCAGTGAGTCAAGGACATCCTCCAACTATGGCTACACCTTC. It is translated as CAISESRTSSNYGYTF. The V gene is TRBV10-3, the J gene TRBJ1-2; weak D call: TRBD1 (5 bases). This CDR3 region has 16 residues. The V end was cut by 0 bases, the J end by 2 bases, with 13 bases between. Germline CDR1 and CDR2: ENHRY and SYGVKD.

Details on this clonotype: A read error is the likely source, as a far larger clone sits one nucleotide away. This rearrangement joins TRBV2 to TRBJ2-7, with a weak D call TRBD2 (5 bases). Germline CDR1 reads SNHLY; CDR2 reads FYNNEI. The CDR3 covers 13 residues. V shed 4 bases and J shed 7 bases, with 14 bases lying between them. As DNA, the CDR3 is TGTGCCAGCAGTGGGCGGGCGTACAATGAGCAGTACTTC. Its protein is CASSGRAYNEQYF.

In this sample, this clonotype turned up many times. The rearrangement uses TRBV12-3 or TRBV12-4 and TRBJ2-7; 12 positions agree with TRBD1. J lost 7 bases, V lost 6 bases, and 7 bases had no gene match. This CDR3 has 14 amino acids. CDR3: CASRPGQGAGEQYF. The CDR3 bases are TGTGCCAGCAGACCGGGACAGGGGGCGGGAGAGCAGTACTTC.

This clonotype was counted at least ten times. The chain uses TRBV7-8 and TRBJ2-3; 11 bases are a match to TRBD2. The CDR3 length is 17 residues. Germline V gene sequence: CDR1 SGHVS, CDR2 FQNEAQ. V lost 5 bases to trimming and J lost 6 bases; unmatched junction nucleotides: 13. CDR3 sequence: CASSPPSASGGMDTQYF. CDR3 sequence (DNA): TGTGCCAGCAGCCCACCTTCTGCTAGCGGGGGGATGGATACGCAGTATTTT. Full variable domain (outside the CDR3, taken from reference TRBV7-8 and TRBJ2-3): GAGVSQSPRYKVAKRGQDVALRCDPISGHVSLFWYQQALGQGPEFLTYFQNEAQLDKSGLPSDRFFAERPEGSVSTLKIQRTQQEDSAVYLCASSPPSASGGMDTQYFGPGTRLTVL.

This clonotype came up many times. The gene calls are TRBV10-3 and TRBJ2-5; 7 positions agree with TRBD1. Unmatched junction bases numbered 7, after V lost 6 bases and J lost 0 bases. Germline assignment: CDR1 ENHRY and CDR2 SYGVKD. This CDR3 comprises 15 residues. DNA for the CDR3: TGTGCCATCAGAACCGGGACAGTCTACCAAGAGACCCAGTACTTC. Translated: CAIRTGTVYQETQYF.

This clonotype was counted many times. The V gene is TRBV6-8, the J gene TRBJ1-6; the D gene is possibly TRBD1 (6 bases). The V gene's germline CDR1 is MNHGY and CDR2 SAAAGT. V lost 4 bases and J 7 bases, leaving 14 bases between the germline ends. CDR3 length: 15 residues. CDR3 sequence: CASSFTGWWNSPLHF. The CDR3 DNA follows: TGTGCCAGCAGTTTTACAGGGTGGTGGAATTCACCCCTCCACTTT.

This clonotype was detected many times. The rearrangement joins TRBV12-3 or TRBV12-4 to TRBJ1-5; maybe TRBD1 (6 bases). CDR3 length: 15 amino acids. Trimming left V 2 bases short and J 2 bases short, with 10 bases between. CDR3 nucleotides: TGTGCCAGCAGTTTATGGGGGGCTGGCAATCAGCCCCAGCATTTT. Translation gives CASSLWGAGNQPQHF.

This clonotype was found many times. This chain links TRBV11-2 with TRBJ2-1; no clear D. The germline V gene encodes CDR1 SGHAT and CDR2 FQNNGV. The CDR3 covers 14 residues. V was shortened by 1 base and J by 6 bases, with 10 bases between the two germline ends. The CDR3 reads CASSLGALINEQFF. The CDR3 DNA sequence: TGTGCCAGCAGCTTAGGGGCACTAATCAATGAGCAGTTCTTC.